These 19 T cell receptor beta chains came from one sample sequenced in a study of blood T cell repertoires in COVID-19. The table came from immunoSEQ multiplex PCR; TCRdb's copy has only in-frame clones and leaves some out. The sample shows about 200,000 clones, less than 80% of them seen only once. The sample taken for sequencing was peripheral blood. Source of these receptors: a man between 50 and 59 years old who had recovered from COVID-19.

CDR3 bases: TGTGCCAGCAGTTGGGTTAGCGTCTCCTACGAGCAGTACTTC. It translates to CASSWVSVSYEQYF. The chain combines TRBV28 with TRBJ2-7, with D possibly being TRBD2 (5 bases). CDR1 and CDR2 (germline): MDHEN, SYDVKM. The CDR3 contains 14 residues. V dropped 4 bases and J dropped 0 bases, with 10 bases sitting between them.

The rearrangement joins TRBV10-3 to TRBJ2-2; the match to TRBD1 covers 8 bases. The germline V gene encodes CDR1 ENHRY and CDR2 SYGVKD. The CDR3 totals 15 residues. V shed 4 bases and J 3 bases; nucleotides not matched to a gene: 4. DNA of the CDR3: TGTGCCATCAGTGGGCAGGGGGCATACACCGGGGAGCTGTTTTTT. Amino acids: CAISGQGAYTGELFF.

This clone has just one count. The rearrangement uses TRBV3-1 (or the pseudogene TRBV3-2) and TRBJ2-1; TRBD2 aligns across 8 bases. The J segment lost 6 bases and the V segment lost 2 bases, leaving 6 bases of the junction unmatched. From germline, CDR1 is LGHDT and CDR2 YNNKEL (reference sequence). The CDR3 loop spans 15 amino acids. The CDR3 DNA follows: TGTGCCAGCAGCCAATCTGGGCTAGCGGGCAATGAGCAGTTCTTC. Translated: CASSQSGLAGNEQFF.

V usage is TRBV21-1 and J usage is TRBJ2-1; TRBD2 reflects the table's D call only, with no check against the DNA. TRBV21-1 is recorded as a pseudogene. CDR3 length equals 22 residues. The CDR3 bases are TGTGCCAGCAGCAAACACGGTGGCGAGGGACTAGCGGGAGGCTCGCCCTACAATGAGCAGTTCTTC. Encoded protein: CASSKHGGEGLAGGSPYNEQFF.

This clone has just one count. The chain combines TRBV5-8 with TRBJ1-2; D remains unclear. The CDR3 covers 14 residues. V was clipped by 0 bases and J by 5 bases, with 11 bases between them. Germline V lookup: CDR1 SGHTS, CDR2 YDEGEE. In DNA form, the CDR3 reads TGTGCCAGCAGCTTGGATGTTTCGGGTTATGGCTACACCTTC. Its translation is CASSLDVSGYGYTF.

This chain uses TRBV4-1 with TRBJ2-1, with D maybe TRBD1 (5 bases). The CDR3 runs to 14 residues. Trimming cost V 8 bases and J 7 bases, with 18 bases left between them. Germline CDR1 MGHRA, CDR2 YSYEKL. CDR3 in DNA: TGCGCCAGCGGGGCGACTCAGCTCGTGAATGAGCAGTTCTTC. It yields the protein CASGATQLVNEQFF.

This clone was seen a handful of times. The CDR3 nucleotides read TGTGCCAGCAGCTTAAGTCCGACTAGCAGGTACGAGCAGTACTTC. Amino acid sequence: CASSLSPTSRYEQYF. J is TRBJ2-7 and V is TRBV11-2; 7 bases align to TRBD2. The V segment lost 2 bases and the J segment 4 bases; nucleotides outside the gene matches: 8. The germline V gene has CDR1 SGHAT and CDR2 FQNNGV. The CDR3 has 15 amino acids.

CDR3 amino acids: CAWSETGTSGYEQYF. The CDR3 DNA sequence: TGTGCCTGGAGTGAAACCGGGACTAGCGGCTACGAGCAGTACTTC. This chain connects TRBV30 to TRBJ2-7; the match to TRBD2 covers 11 bases. There are 15 residues in the CDR3. Per germline, CDR1 GTSNPN and CDR2 SVGIG (reference sequence). The trim removed 1 base at V and 3 bases at J, leaving 5 bases unmatched. Looking up the rest from reference TRBV30 and TRBJ2-7 gives the full variable domain: SQTIHQWPATLVQPVGSPLSLECTVEGTSNPNLYWYRQAAGRGLQLLFYSVGIGQISSEVPQNLSASRPQDRQFILSSKKLLLSDSGFYLCAWSETGTSGYEQYFGPGTRLTVT.

The rearrangement links TRBV6-5 to TRBJ1-3; the D gene is possibly TRBD1 (5 bases). From germline, CDR1 is MNHEY and CDR2 SVGAGI. This CDR3 has 13 amino acids. Trimming took off 10 bases at V and 3 bases at J, with 13 bases between the two ends. The CDR3, as DNA: TGTGCCACAACAAGGGGATTTGGAAACACCATATATTTT. Translating gives CATTRGFGNTIYF.

This chain connects TRBV18 to TRBJ2-1, with 15 bases fitting TRBD2. CDR1 and CDR2 from the germline V gene are KGHSH and LQKENI. V shed 4 bases and J 8 bases; nucleotides not matched to a gene: 9. There are 17 residues in the CDR3. The CDR3, as DNA: TGTGCCAGCTCACAAGGACTAGCGGGAGGGCCTTTGTATGAGCAGTTCTTC. It specifies CASSQGLAGGPLYEQFF.

This chain links TRBV3-1 (or the pseudogene TRBV3-2) with TRBJ2-5, with D possibly matching TRBD1 (6 bases). Germline values: CDR1 LGHDT, CDR2 YNNKEL (reference sequence). The CDR3 totals 13 residues. Trimming pared 5 bases from V and 4 bases from J, leaving 11 bases between. CDR3 DNA: TGTGCCAGCAGCAACGCCAGGGGAGAGACCCAGTACTTC. Its protein is CASSNARGETQYF.

This clone was seen only once. The chain couples TRBV7-8 to TRBJ1-4; weak D call: TRBD1 (5 bases). Germline V gene lookup returns CDR1 SGHVS and CDR2 FQNEAQ. The CDR3 has 17 amino acids. V gave up 1 base and J gave up 3 bases, with 15 bases separating them. The CDR3 coding sequence is TGTGCCAGCAGCTTAGAAGGAACCAGGGCTCCTAATGAAAAACTGTTTTTT. This sequence encodes CASSLEGTRAPNEKLFF.

The genes are TRBV7-9 and TRBJ2-7, with TRBD1 matching over 9 bases. V lost 5 bases and J lost 5; bases outside the gene matches: 7. The CDR3 has 14 amino acids. The V gene's germline CDR1 is SEHNR and CDR2 FQNEAQ (reference sequence). CDR3 sequence: CASSPRTGADEQYF. The DNA of the CDR3 is TGTGCCAGCAGCCCTCGGACAGGGGCAGACGAGCAGTACTTC.

This chain links TRBV6-5 with TRBJ1-2, with D uncertain. Germline CDR1 MNHEY, CDR2 SVGAGI. Trimming left V 8 bases short and J 5 bases short, with 12 bases between. The CDR3 extends over 12 amino acids. The CDR3 reads CASRTRGYGYTF. The DNA for the CDR3 is TGTGCCAGCCGAACGCGCGGTTATGGCTACACCTTC.

The chain carries TRBV7-2 and TRBJ1-1; TRBD1 matches at 7 bases. The CDR3 is 14 amino acids. The V and J ends lost 5 bases and 3 bases, in that order; junction bases with no gene match: 6. Germline CDR1 reads SGHTA; CDR2 reads FQGNSA. The chain's CDR3 is CASSAQGFDTEAFF. The CDR3 DNA sequence: TGTGCCAGCAGCGCACAGGGGTTTGACACTGAAGCTTTCTTT. Complete variable domain (other parts from reference TRBV7-2 and TRBJ1-1): GAGVSQSPSNKVTEKGKDVELRCDPISGHTALYWYRQSLGQGLEFLIYFQGNSAPDKSGLPSDRFSAERTGGSVSTLTIQRTQQEDSAVYLCASSAQGFDTEAFFGQGTRLTVV.

The CDR3 DNA is TGTGCCAGCAGCGGGACTAGTTTCAGGGATACGCAGTATTTT. This translates into CASSGTSFRDTQYF. V is TRBV2 and J is TRBJ2-3, with 8 bases lining up with TRBD2. V was pared by 6 bases and J by 6 bases, with 8 bases of the junction left unmatched. The length of the CDR3 is 14 residues. Germline V CDR1 and CDR2: SNHLY, FYNNEI.

The count of this clone is one. V gene TRBV5-1 combines with J gene TRBJ2-7, with a weak D call TRBD2 (6 bases). CDR1 and CDR2 from the germline V gene are SGHRS and YFSETQ. CDR3 size: 17 residues. Trimming pared 4 bases from V and 3 bases from J, leaving 23 bases between. For the CDR3, the DNA is TGCGCCAGCAGCCCTGCCCCGGGGACTCCGAGCTTCTACGAGCAGTACTTC. It yields the protein CASSPAPGTPSFYEQYF.

The rearrangement uses TRBV5-1 and TRBJ2-3; 7 bases are shared with TRBD2. V dropped 6 bases and J dropped 3; count of bases not matched to a gene: 7. Germline values: CDR1 SGHRS, CDR2 YFSETQ. There are 14 residues in the CDR3. CDR3 sequence reads: CASTGLGGTDTQYF. For the CDR3, the DNA is TGCGCCAGCACCGGACTAGGTGGGACAGATACGCAGTATTTT. Filled out from reference TRBV5-1 and TRBJ2-3, the complete variable domain reads KAGVTQTPRYLIKTRGQQVTLSCSPISGHRSVSWYQQTPGQGLQFLFEYFSETQRNKGNFPGRFSGRQFSNSRSEMNVSTLELGDSALYLCASTGLGGTDTQYFGPGTRLTVL.

This clone has a single count. The gene calls are TRBV2 and TRBJ1-1, with a possible D match to TRBD1 (5 bases). In germline, CDR1 is SNHLY, CDR2 FYNNEI. V was shortened by 4 bases and J by 2 bases, with 14 bases between the two germline ends. CDR3 length: 15 residues. CDR3 sequence reads: CASSAPTVTNTEAFF. The CDR3 bases are TGTGCCAGCAGTGCCCCGACAGTTACCAACACTGAAGCTTTCTTT.